A few counts support the clone carrying this T cell receptor (beta chain). This specimen comes from a study of T cells in Graves' hyperthyroidism and ophthalmopathy. The CDR3 spans 18 residues. The germline CDR1 and CDR2 sequences are MGHRA and YSYEKL. J was trimmed by 3 bases and V by 4 bases; bases with no gene match: 14. The investigators amplified TCR beta CDR3 regions from RNA transcripts. TCR CDR3 underwent first-round RT-PCR with the HTBI primer set. TCRdb ran MiXCR on the multiplex PCR reads and lists one entry per CDR3 protein. The sample carries 530,000 or so distinct CDR3 sequences, roughly 15% recorded once. For ophthalmopathy patients, the Clinical Activity Score was at least 3 and the NOSPECS grade at least 4; duration was under 3 months. It was uncontrolled infection, other autoimmune disease, pregnancy or lactation that excluded patients. Diagnoses were made from clinical symptoms, serum measures (thyroxine and TRAb), thyroid ultrasound and orbital computed tomography. Extraction of PBMCs used 9 to 10 ml of fresh peripheral blood.

The chain joins TRBV4-1 to TRBJ2-1, with TRBD2 identical over 8 bases. The sample consisted of blood. This clonotype was obtained from a woman aged 18-29 years with Graves' ophthalmopathy. CDR3 DNA: TGCGCCAGCAGCCCAGGGATCAGGACTAGCCCCTTCTACAATGAGCAGTTCTTC. Protein sequence: CASSPGIRTSPFYNEQFF.